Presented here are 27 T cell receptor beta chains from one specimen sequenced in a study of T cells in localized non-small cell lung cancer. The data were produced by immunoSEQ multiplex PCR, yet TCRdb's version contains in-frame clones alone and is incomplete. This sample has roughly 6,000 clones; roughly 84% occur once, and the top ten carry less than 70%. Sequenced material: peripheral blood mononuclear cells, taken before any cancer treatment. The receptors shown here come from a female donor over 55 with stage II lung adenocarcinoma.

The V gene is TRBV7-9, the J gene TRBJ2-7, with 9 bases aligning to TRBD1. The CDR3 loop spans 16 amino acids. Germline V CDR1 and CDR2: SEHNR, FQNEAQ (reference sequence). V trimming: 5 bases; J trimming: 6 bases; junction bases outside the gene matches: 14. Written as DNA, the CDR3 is TGTGCCAGCAGCCCAGGCATTGGGACAGGGTCATCCGAGCAGTACTTC. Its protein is CASSPGIGTGSSEQYF.

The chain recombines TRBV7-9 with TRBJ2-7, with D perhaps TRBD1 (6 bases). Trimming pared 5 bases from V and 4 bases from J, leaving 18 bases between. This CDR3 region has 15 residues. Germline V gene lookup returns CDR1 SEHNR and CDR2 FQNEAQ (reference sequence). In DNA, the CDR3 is TGTGCCAGCAGCCTCGCACAGGGCACTGTGTACGAGCAGTACTTC. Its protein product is CASSLAQGTVYEQYF.

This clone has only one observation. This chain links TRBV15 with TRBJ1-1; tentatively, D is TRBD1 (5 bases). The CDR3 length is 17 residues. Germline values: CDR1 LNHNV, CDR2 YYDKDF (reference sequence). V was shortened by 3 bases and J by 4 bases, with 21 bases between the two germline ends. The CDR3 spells CATSSDGGENFRTEAFF. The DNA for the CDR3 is TGTGCCACCAGCAGTGACGGGGGTGAGAATTTTCGCACTGAAGCTTTCTTT.

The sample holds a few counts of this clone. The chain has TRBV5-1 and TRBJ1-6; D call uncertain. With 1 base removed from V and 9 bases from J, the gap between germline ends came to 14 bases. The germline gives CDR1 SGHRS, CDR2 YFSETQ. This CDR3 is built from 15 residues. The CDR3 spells CASSLNSEAGSPLHF. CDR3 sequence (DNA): TGCGCCAGCAGCTTGAATTCGGAGGCCGGTTCACCCCTCCACTTT.

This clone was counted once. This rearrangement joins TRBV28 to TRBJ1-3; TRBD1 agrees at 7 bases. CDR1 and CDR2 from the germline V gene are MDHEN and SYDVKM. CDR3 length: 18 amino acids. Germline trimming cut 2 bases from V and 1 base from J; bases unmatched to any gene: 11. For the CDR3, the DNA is TGTGCCAGCAGTTTACTTGGGGACAGAACTCTTTCTGGAAACACCATATATTTT. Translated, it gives CASSLLGDRTLSGNTIYF.

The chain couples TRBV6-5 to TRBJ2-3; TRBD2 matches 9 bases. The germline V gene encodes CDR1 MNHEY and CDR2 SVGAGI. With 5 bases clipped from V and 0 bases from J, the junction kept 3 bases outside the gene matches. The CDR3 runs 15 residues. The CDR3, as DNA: TGTGCCAGCAGTCGACTAGCGGAGAGCACAGATACGCAGTATTTT. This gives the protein CASSRLAESTDTQYF.

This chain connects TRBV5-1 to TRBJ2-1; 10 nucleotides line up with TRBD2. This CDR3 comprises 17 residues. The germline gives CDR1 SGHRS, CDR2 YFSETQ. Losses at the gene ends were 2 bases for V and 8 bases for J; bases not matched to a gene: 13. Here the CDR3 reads CASSFPSGSNYHDEQFF. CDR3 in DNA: TGCGCCAGCAGCTTCCCTAGCGGGAGTAATTATCACGATGAGCAGTTCTTC.

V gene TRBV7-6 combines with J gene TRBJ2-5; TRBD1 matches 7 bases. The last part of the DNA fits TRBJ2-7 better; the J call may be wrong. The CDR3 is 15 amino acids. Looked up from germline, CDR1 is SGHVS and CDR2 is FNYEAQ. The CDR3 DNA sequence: TGTGCCAGCAGCTTAGGACAGGGAAGGTCCTACGAGCAGTACTTC. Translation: CASSLGQGRSYEQYF.

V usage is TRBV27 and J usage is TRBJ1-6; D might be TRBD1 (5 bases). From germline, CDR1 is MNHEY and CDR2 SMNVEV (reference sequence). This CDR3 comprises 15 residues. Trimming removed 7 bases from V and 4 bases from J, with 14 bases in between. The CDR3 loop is CASKGPDPYNSPLHF. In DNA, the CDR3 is TGTGCCAGCAAGGGACCCGACCCTTATAATTCACCCCTCCACTTT.

This chain's CDR3 is CASSLGQQLYGYTF. Here the CDR3 DNA reads TGTGCCAGCAGTTTGGGGCAGCAACTCTATGGCTACACCTTC. The gene calls are TRBV28 and TRBJ1-2, with a possible D match to TRBD1 (5 bases). The length of the CDR3 is 14 residues. Germline V gene data show CDR1 as MDHEN and CDR2 as SYDVKM. With 3 bases removed from V and 4 bases from J, the gap between germline ends came to 12 bases.

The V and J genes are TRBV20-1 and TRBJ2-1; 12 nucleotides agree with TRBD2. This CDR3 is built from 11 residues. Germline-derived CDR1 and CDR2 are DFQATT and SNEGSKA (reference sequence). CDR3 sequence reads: CTSGRADEQFF. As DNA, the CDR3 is TGCACTAGCGGGAGGGCAGATGAGCAGTTCTTC.

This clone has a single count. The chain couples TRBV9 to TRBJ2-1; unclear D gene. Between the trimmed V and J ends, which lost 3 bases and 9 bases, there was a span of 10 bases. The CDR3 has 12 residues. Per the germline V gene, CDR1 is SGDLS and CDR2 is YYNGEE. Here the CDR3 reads CASSASRSEQFF. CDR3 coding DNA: TGTGCCAGCAGCGCCTCGAGATCTGAGCAGTTCTTC.

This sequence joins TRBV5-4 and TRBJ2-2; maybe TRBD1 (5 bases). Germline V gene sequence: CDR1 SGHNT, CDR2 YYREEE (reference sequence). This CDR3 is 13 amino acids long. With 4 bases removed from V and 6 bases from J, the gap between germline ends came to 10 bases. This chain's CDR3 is CASSTQDAGELFF. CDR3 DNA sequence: TGTGCCAGCAGCACACAGGATGCCGGGGAGCTGTTTTTT.

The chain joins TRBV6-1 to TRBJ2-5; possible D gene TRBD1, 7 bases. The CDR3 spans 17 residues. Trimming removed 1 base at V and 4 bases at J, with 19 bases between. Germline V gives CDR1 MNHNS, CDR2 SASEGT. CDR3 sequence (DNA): TGTGCCAGCAGTGAAGGTCCCCCAGGGGGGCACGGAGAGACCCAGTACTTC. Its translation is CASSEGPPGGHGETQYF.

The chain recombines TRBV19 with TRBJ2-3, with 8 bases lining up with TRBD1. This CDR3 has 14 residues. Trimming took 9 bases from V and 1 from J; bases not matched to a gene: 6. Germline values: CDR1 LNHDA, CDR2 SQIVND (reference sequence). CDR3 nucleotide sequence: TGTGCCAGCGAATCGGGACAGGGCACAGATACGCAGTATTTT. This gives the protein CASESGQGTDTQYF.

The CDR3 DNA is TGCAGCGTGGGGCGGGGGAGAGGCCACACCTTC. Its protein is CSVGRGRGHTF. The genes are TRBV29-1 and TRBJ1-2; maybe TRBD1 (5 bases). The length of the CDR3 is 11 residues. The V end was cut by 6 bases, the J end by 12 bases, with 17 bases between. Germline CDR1 SQVTM, CDR2 ANQGSEA. Full variable domain (missing parts from reference TRBV29-1 and TRBJ1-2): SAVISQKPSRDICQRGTSLTIQCQVDSQVTMMFWYRQQPGQSLTLIATANQGSEATYESGFVIDKFPISRPNLTFSTLTVSNMSPEDSSIYLCSVGRGRGHTFGSGTRLTVV.

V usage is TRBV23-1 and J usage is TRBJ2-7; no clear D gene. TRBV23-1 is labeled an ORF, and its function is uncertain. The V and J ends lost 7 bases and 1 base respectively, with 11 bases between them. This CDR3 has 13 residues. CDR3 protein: CASIHSVSYEQYV. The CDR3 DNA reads TGCGCCAGCATACACTCAGTTTCCTACGAGCAGTACGTC.

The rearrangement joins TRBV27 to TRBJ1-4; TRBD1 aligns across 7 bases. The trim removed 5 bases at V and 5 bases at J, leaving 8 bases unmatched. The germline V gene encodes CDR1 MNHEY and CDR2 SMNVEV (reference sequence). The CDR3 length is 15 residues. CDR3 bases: TGTGCCAGCAGTCCTCTCTCAGGGGGAAATGAAAAACTGTTTTTT. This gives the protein CASSPLSGGNEKLFF.

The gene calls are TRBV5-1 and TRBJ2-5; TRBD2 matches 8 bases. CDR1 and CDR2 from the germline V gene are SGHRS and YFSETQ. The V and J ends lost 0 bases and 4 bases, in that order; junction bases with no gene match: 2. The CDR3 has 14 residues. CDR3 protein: CASSLGRGAETQYF. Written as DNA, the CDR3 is TGCGCCAGCAGCTTGGGGCGGGGGGCAGAGACCCAGTACTTC.

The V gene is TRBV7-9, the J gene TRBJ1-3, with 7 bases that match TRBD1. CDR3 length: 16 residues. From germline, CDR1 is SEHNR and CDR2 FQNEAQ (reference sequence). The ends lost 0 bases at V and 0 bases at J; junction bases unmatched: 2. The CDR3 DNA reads TGTGCCAGCAGCTTAGCGGACAGGAACTCTGGAAACACCATATATTTT. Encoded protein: CASSLADRNSGNTIYF.

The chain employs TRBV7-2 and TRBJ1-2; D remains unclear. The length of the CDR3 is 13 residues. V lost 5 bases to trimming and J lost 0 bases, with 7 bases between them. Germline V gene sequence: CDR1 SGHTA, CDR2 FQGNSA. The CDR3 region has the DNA TGTGCCAGCAGCATAAACACTAACTATGGCTACACCTTC. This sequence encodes CASSINTNYGYTF. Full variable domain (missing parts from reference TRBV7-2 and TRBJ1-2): GAGVSQSPSNKVTEKGKDVELRCDPISGHTALYWYRQSLGQGLEFLIYFQGNSAPDKSGLPSDRFSAERTGGSVSTLTIQRTQQEDSAVYLCASSINTNYGYTFGSGTRLTVV.

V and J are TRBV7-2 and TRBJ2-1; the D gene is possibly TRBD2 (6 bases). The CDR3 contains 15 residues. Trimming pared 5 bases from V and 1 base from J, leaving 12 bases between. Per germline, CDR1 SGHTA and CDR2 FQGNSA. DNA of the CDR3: TGTGCCAGCAGCATGACTAGTCAGTCCTACAATGAGCAGTTCTTC. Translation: CASSMTSQSYNEQFF.

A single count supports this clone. DNA of the CDR3: TGTGCCAGCAGTGAATGGAGCGGCTTTGAGGGCTACACCTTC. It codes for CASSEWSGFEGYTF. The chain has TRBV6-1 and TRBJ1-2; D unclear. The CDR3 runs to 14 residues. Trimming removed 2 bases at V and 8 bases at J, with 15 bases between. Germline V lookup: CDR1 MNHNS, CDR2 SASEGT.

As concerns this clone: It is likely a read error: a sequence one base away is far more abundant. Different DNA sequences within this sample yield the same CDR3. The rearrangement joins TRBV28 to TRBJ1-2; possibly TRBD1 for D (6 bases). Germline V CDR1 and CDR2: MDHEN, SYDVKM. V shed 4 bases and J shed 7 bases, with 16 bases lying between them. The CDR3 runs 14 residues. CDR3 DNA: TGTGCCAGCAGTTCCGGTCAGGGGTTGGGTGGCTACACCTTC. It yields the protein CASSSGQGLGGYTF.

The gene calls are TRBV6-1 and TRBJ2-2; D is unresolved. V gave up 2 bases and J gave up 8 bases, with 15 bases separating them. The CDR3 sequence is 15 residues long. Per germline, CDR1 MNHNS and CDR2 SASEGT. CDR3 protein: CASSEWRQVQGELFF. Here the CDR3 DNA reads TGTGCCAGCAGTGAATGGCGGCAGGTACAGGGGGAGCTGTTTTTT.

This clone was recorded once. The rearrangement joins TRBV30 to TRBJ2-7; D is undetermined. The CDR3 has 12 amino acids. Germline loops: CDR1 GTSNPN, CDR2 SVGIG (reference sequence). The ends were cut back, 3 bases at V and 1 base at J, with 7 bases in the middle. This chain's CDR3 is CAWSQLSYEQYF. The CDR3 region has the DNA TGTGCCTGGAGCCAACTATCCTACGAGCAGTACTTC.

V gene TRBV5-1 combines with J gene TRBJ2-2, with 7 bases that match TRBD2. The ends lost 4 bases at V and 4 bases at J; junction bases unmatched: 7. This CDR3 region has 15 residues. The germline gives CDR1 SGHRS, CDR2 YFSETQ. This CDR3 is CASSPGLTITGELFF. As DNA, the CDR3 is TGCGCCAGCAGCCCGGGACTAACTATCACCGGGGAGCTGTTTTTT.